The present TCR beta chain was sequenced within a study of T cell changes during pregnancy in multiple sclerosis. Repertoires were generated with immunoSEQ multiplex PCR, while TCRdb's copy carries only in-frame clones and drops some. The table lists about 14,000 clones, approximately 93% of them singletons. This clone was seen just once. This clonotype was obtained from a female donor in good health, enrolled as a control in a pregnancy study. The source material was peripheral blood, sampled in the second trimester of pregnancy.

DNA for the CDR3: TGTGCCAGCAGTGTCGGCCTTGAGGAAGATGAGCAGTTCTTC. This codes for CASSVGLEEDEQFF. The J gene is TRBJ2-1, the V gene TRBV6-4; D uncertain. The germline gives CDR1 MRHNA, CDR2 SNTAGT. The CDR3 extends over 14 amino acids. V dropped 4 bases and J dropped 8 bases, with 15 bases sitting between them.